These 15 T cell receptor beta chains were sequenced from one sample in a study of response to subunit inactivated influenza vaccine. TCRdb reprocessed the RT-PCR reads with MiXCR, giving one entry per CDR3 protein. The repertoire holds about 570,000 distinct CDR3 sequences, with about 11% as singletons. The same data also contributed to another study, on T cells expressing NK-cell markers. As reported in that work: The cDNA for TCR beta came from 5'RACE template switching with UMIs.

The sequencing here drew on PBMCs from blood, taken on the day of vaccination. The receptors were sampled from a man between 45 and 60 years old who received an inactivated influenza vaccine.

In its sample, this clonotype was seen many times. The chain carries TRBV7-2 and TRBJ1-3; the match to TRBD1 covers 7 bases. The ends lost 4 bases at V and 3 bases at J; junction bases unmatched: 3. CDR3 length: 14 amino acids. CDR1 and CDR2 (germline): SGHTA, FQGNSA. DNA for the CDR3: TGTGCCAGCAGCTCAGGGACAGTTGGAAACACCATATATTTT. It encodes CASSSGTVGNTIYF.

This clonotype was seen only a few times. The rearrangement uses TRBV24-1 and TRBJ1-1; possibly TRBD1 for D (6 bases). V lost 4 bases and J lost 6, with 11 bases in between. The CDR3 runs to 13 residues. Germline V gives CDR1 KGHDR, CDR2 SFDVKD. CDR3 loop: CATSDTGGPEAFF. In DNA, the CDR3 is TGTGCCACCAGTGACACCGGGGGGCCTGAAGCTTTCTTT.

In this sample, this clonotype turned up many times. This chain joins TRBV5-1 and TRBJ2-1; D is unresolved. This CDR3 has 14 residues. Germline loops: CDR1 SGHRS, CDR2 YFSETQ. V shed 5 bases and J shed 0 bases, with 9 bases lying between them. This chain's CDR3 is CASRSSSSYNEQFF. CDR3 DNA: TGCGCCAGCAGAAGCAGTAGCTCCTACAATGAGCAGTTCTTC.

This clonotype was seen once. The rearrangement joins TRBV20-1 to TRBJ1-3; perhaps TRBD1 as D (6 bases). The CDR3 is made up of 15 amino acids. Germline V CDR1 and CDR2: DFQATT, SNEGSKA (reference sequence). V was shortened by 5 bases and J by 8 bases, with 22 bases between the two germline ends. Here the CDR3 DNA reads TGCAGTGCTGCGGAGAGCCGGGGGGCCGGATACACCATATATTTT. This sequence encodes CSAAESRGAGYTIYF.

This clonotype occurred a few times. The rearrangement joins TRBV24-1 to TRBJ2-5; a weak D match, TRBD2 (6 bases). Per the germline V gene, CDR1 is KGHDR and CDR2 is SFDVKD. V was trimmed by 0 bases and J by 1 base, leaving 8 bases between them. The CDR3 covers 15 residues. In DNA form, the CDR3 reads TGTGCCACCAGTGATTTGAGGGACTTCCAAGAGACCCAGTACTTC. Amino acids: CATSDLRDFQETQYF.

The J gene is TRBJ1-5, the V gene TRBV6-2 or TRBV6-3; D uncertain. Germline values: CDR1 MNHEY, CDR2 SVGEGT. Trimming shortened V by 2 bases and J by 0 bases, and 17 bases separated the two germline ends. The CDR3 is 18 amino acids. DNA of the CDR3: TGTGCCAGCAGTTACCATCGGACCCAGGAGGTTAGCAATCAGCCCCAGCATTTT. Amino acid sequence: CASSYHRTQEVSNQPQHF.

This clonotype was seen a few times. This CDR3 is CASSLFGQPYGYTF. The CDR3 nucleotides read TGTGCCAGCAGCTTATTTGGGCAGCCTTATGGCTACACCTTC. The chain carries TRBV11-2 and TRBJ1-2, with D hard to call. Germline CDR1 is SGHAT and CDR2 is FQNNGV. Trimming removed 2 bases at V and 5 bases at J, with 12 bases between. The CDR3 spans 14 residues.

The rearrangement uses TRBV7-9 and TRBJ2-5; D uncertain. Germline CDR1 and CDR2: SEHNR and FQNEAQ (reference sequence). The CDR3 contains 17 residues. The germline V and J ends were trimmed by 1 base and 2 bases, with 17 bases remaining between them. The CDR3 coding sequence is TGTGCCAGCAGCTTAGTCCAGGTGTTTTGGGTACAAGAGACCCAGTACTTC. This gives the protein CASSLVQVFWVQETQYF. Filled out from reference TRBV7-9 and TRBJ2-5, the complete variable domain reads DTGVSQNPRHKITKRGQNVTFRCDPISEHNRLYWYRQTLGQGPEFLTYFQNEAQLEKSRLLSDRFSAERPKGSFSTLEIQRTEQGDSAMYLCASSLVQVFWVQETQYFGPGTRLLVL.

This clonotype has a handful of counts. The chain recombines TRBV20-1 with TRBJ2-7, with TRBD1 matching over 7 bases. J was trimmed by 2 bases and V by 3 bases; bases with no gene match: 7. Germline CDR1 and CDR2: DFQATT and SNEGSKA (reference sequence). The CDR3 has 14 amino acids. The CDR3 region is CSARRQGNTYEQYF. The CDR3 bases are TGCAGTGCTAGGCGACAGGGCAACACCTACGAGCAGTACTTC.

This clonotype appeared a few times. The chain combines TRBV7-2 with TRBJ2-6, with D possibly being TRBD1 (5 bases). CDR3 length: 17 amino acids. The germline V gene has CDR1 SGHTA and CDR2 FQGNSA. The V gene lost 1 base and the J gene lost 0 bases, with 10 bases spanning the gap. The CDR3: CASSLVSQGSGANVLTF. The CDR3 DNA reads as TGTGCCAGCAGCTTAGTCTCCCAGGGCTCTGGGGCCAACGTCCTGACTTTC.

This clonotype was found many times. The rearrangement joins TRBV6-2 or TRBV6-3 to TRBJ2-7; D remains ambiguous. V was cut by 8 bases and J by 2 bases, with 13 bases left in between. The CDR3 has 13 residues. Germline V gene data show CDR1 as MNHEY and CDR2 as SVGEGT. CDR3 bases: TGTGCCAGCTCCTCGGGCGCGACCTACGAGCAGTACTTC. The encoded protein is CASSSGATYEQYF.

This clonotype was observed a few times. The J gene is TRBJ2-1, the V gene TRBV3-1; D ambiguous. The CDR3 covers 15 residues. The ends were cut back, 5 bases at V and 4 bases at J, with 15 bases in the middle. The germline CDR1 and CDR2 sequences are LGHDT and YNNKEL (reference sequence). The CDR3, as DNA: TGTGCCAGCAGCTCTACCCTGGGCTCTTACAATGAGCAGTTCTTC. As protein: CASSSTLGSYNEQFF.

The sample holds many counts of this clonotype. The chain is built from TRBV12-3 or TRBV12-4 and TRBJ1-1, with 10 nucleotides matching TRBD1. The CDR3 length is 14 residues. The J segment lost 8 bases and the V segment lost 6 bases, leaving 9 bases of the junction unmatched. CDR3 DNA: TGTGCCAGCAGAATGGGACAGGGGACAAAGGAAGCTTTCTTT. This encodes CASRMGQGTKEAFF.

This clonotype was counted a few times. V is TRBV27 and J is TRBJ2-7; 10 bases map to TRBD2. CDR1 is MNHEY, CDR2 SMNVEV, per germline (reference sequence). Losses at the gene ends were 5 bases for V and 1 base for J; bases not matched to a gene: 8. The CDR3 contains 16 residues. CDR3 loop: CASSRISGRRSYEQYF. In DNA, the CDR3 is TGTGCCAGCAGTCGTATTAGCGGGAGGAGGTCCTACGAGCAGTACTTC.

This chain joins TRBV10-3 and TRBJ1-1; 9 nucleotides align to TRBD1. The CDR3 has 17 amino acids. After removal of 4 bases from V and 7 bases from J, the junction contained 16 bases not matched to a gene. Looked up from germline, CDR1 is ENHRY and CDR2 is SYGVKD. CDR3 sequence: CAISGGGNRGPQGEAFF. In DNA form, the CDR3 reads TGTGCCATCAGTGGCGGAGGGAACAGGGGGCCCCAAGGTGAAGCTTTCTTT.